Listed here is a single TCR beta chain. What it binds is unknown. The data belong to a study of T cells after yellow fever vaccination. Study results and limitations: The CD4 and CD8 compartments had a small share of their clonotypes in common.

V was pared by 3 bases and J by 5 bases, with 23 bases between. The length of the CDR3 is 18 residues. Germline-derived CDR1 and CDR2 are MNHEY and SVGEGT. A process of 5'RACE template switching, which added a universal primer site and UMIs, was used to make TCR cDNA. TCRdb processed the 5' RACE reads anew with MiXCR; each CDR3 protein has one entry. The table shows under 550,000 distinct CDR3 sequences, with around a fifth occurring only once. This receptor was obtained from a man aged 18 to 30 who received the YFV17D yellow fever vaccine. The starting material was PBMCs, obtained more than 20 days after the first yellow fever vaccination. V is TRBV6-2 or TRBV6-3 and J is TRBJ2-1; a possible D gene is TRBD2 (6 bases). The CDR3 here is CASSYSVPVTRHDNEQFF. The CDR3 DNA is TGTGCCAGCAGTTATAGTGTGCCCGTGACTAGGCATGACAATGAGCAGTTCTTC.